Reported below is one T cell receptor beta chain. Its recognized antigen is unknown. Per-base quality was not reported, and no clone a single base away is much larger than it. Libraries were prepared through RT-PCR. Sequencing was performed on a NextSeq 550. Through fastp at Q25 and MiXCR, TCRdb rebuilt clones from the public reads, retaining in-frame beta chains. Records with the same CDR3 protein are collapsed into one entry carrying the most frequent genes and DNA. This sample is represented by about 200,000 distinct CDR3 sequences; roughly two fifths of them were singletons. Together, the top ten hold 11% of the sample. The germline V gene provides CDR1 SGHVS and CDR2 FNYEAQ. From its cysteine to its phenylalanine, the CDR3 spans 14 amino acids. This entry keeps only the CDR3 DNA: 42 bases, framed from base 1. V is cut by 7 bases and J by 4 bases, and the space between the germline ends is 15 bases.

The data belong to a study of patients and donors after allogeneic stem cell transplantation (TCRdb year 2020). The sequence was obtained from a human donor who was either an allogeneic HSCT recipient or a stem cell or donor lymphocyte infusion donor (not recorded which). It is not recorded whose cells these are; they may come from a transplant donor. The sequence links TRBV7-6 to TRBJ2-3; the D gene is perhaps TRBD2, from 5 matching bases. The specimen was blood, either unsorted or a sorted T cell fraction (not recorded which). The CDR3 amino acid sequence is: CASTQLDMADTQYF. The sequence in DNA is TGTGCCAGCACCCAACTAGATATGGCAGATACGCAGTATTTT.